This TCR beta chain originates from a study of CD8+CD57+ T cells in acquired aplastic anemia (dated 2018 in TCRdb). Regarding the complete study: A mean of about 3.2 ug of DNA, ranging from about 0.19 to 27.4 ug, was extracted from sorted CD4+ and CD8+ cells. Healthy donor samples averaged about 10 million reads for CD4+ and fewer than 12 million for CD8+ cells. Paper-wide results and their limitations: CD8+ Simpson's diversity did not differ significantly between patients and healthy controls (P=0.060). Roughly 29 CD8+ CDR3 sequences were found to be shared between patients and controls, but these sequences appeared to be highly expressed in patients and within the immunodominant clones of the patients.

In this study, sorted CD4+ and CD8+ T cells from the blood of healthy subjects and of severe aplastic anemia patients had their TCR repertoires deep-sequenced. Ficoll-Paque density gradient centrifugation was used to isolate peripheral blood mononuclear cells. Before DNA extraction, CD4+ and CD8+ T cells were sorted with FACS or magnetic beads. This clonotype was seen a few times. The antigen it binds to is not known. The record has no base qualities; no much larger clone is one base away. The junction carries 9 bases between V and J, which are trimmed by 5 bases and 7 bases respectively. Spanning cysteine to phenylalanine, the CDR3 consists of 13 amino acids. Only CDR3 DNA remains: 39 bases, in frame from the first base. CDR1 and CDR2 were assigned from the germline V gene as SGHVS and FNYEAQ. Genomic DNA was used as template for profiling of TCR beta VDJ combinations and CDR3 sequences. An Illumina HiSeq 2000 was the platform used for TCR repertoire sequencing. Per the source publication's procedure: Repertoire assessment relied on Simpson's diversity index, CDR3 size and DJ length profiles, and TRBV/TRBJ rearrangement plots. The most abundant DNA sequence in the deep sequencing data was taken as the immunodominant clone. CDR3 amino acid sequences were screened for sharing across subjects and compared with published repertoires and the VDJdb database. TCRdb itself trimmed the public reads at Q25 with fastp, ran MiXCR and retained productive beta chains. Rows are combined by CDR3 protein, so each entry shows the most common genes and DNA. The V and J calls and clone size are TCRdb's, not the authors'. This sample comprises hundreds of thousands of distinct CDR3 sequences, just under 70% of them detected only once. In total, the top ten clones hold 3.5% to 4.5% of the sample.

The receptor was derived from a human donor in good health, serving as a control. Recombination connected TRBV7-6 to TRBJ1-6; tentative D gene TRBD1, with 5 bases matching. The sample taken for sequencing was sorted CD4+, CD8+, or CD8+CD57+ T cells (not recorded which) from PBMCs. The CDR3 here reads CASSQGTNSPLHF. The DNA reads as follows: TGTGCCAGCAGCCAGGGCACAAATTCACCCCTCCACTTT.